This T cell receptor beta chain derives from a study of Ad26.COV2.S vaccination and SARS-CoV-2 variants. At the level of the study: Among those in the COV1001 Ad26.COV2.S trial arm was the donor. Once or twice, 56 days apart, Ad26.COV2.S was delivered intramuscularly.

Treatment noted: some 20 received Ad26.COV2.S at low or high dose, single or two shots; several received placebo; per-sample allocation not given. Specimen acquisition occurred on day 63 following the initial vaccine or placebo injection. The vaccine antigen was prefusion-stabilized Wuhan SARS-CoV-2 spike. The protocol was immunoSEQ multiplex PCR, while the TCRdb copy is restricted to in-frame clones and leaves out a portion. The table lists about 330,000 clones, about 90% of them singletons. The germline V and J ends were trimmed by 2 bases and 4 bases, with 17 bases remaining between them. CDR1 is GTSNPN, CDR2 SVGIG, per germline (reference sequence). The CDR3 consists of 15 residues.

The chain recombines TRBV30 with TRBJ1-2, with a possible D match to TRBD1 (5 bases). The sample here was peripheral blood, taken in a trial of Ad26.COV2.S vaccine versus placebo. The TCR sequence derives from a person between 18 and 59 years old who received the Ad26.COV2.S COVID-19 vaccine or a placebo. DNA for the CDR3: TGTGCCTGGAGTTTTCGGGGGGGTCCTTCCTATGGCTACACCTTC. Its translation: CAWSFRGGPSYGYTF.